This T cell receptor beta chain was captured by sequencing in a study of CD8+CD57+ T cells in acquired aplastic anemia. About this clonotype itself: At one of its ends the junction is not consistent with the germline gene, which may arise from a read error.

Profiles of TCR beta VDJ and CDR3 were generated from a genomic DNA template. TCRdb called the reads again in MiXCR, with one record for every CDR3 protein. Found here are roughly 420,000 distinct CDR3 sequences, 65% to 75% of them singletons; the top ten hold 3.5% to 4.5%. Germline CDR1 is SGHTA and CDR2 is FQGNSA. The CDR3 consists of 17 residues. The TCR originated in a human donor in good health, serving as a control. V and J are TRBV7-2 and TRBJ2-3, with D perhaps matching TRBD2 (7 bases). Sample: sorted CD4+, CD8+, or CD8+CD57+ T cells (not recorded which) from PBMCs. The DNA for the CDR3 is TGTGCCAGCAGCTTAGGCGGGGGCGGCAGTACTTCAGGCACGCAGTGTTTT. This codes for CASSLGGGGSTSGTQCF.